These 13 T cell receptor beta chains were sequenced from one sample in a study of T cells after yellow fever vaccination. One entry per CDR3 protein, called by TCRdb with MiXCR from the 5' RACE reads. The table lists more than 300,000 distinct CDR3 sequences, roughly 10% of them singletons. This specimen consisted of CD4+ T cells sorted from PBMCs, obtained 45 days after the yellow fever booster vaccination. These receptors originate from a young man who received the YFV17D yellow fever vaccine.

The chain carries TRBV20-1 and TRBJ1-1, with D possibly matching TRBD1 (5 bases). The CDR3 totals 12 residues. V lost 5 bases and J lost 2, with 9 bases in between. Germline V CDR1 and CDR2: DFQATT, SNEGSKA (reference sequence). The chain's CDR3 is CSALGPNTEAFF. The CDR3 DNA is TGCAGTGCTTTGGGGCCTAACACTGAAGCTTTCTTT.

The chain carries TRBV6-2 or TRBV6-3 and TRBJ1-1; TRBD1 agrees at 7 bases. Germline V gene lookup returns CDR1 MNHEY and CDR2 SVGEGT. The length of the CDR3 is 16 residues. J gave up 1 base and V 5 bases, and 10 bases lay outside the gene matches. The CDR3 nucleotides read TGTGCCAGCAGTGGACACCTAGGGGGCACGAACACTGAAGCTTTCTTT. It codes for CASSGHLGGTNTEAFF.

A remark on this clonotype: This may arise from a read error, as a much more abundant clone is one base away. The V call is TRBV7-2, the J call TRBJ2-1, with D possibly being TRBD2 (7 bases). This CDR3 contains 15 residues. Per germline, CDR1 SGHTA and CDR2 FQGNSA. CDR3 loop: CASSLGGATSNGQFF. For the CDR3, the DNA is TGTGCCAGCAGCTTGGGGGGGGCCACCTCCAATGGGCAGTTCTTC. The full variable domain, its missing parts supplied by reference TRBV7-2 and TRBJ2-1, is GAGVSQSPSNKVTEKGKDVELRCDPISGHTALYWYRQSLGQGLEFLIYFQGNSAPDKSGLPSDRFSAERTGGSVSTLTIQRTQQEDSAVYLCASSLGGATSNGQFFGPGTRLTVL.

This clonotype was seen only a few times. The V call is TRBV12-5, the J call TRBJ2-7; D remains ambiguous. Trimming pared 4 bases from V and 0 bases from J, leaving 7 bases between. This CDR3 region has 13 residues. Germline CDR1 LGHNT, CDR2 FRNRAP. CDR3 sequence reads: CASGSLRSYEQYV. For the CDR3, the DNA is TGTGCTAGTGGTTCCCTCCGCTCCTACGAGCAGTACGTC.

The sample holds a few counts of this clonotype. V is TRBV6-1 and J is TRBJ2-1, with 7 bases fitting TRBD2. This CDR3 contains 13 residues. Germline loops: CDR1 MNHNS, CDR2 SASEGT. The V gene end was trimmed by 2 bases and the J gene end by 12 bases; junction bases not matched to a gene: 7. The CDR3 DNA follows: TGTGCCAGCAGTGAATGGCGAGCGGGGTGGCAGTTCTTC. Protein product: CASSEWRAGWQFF.

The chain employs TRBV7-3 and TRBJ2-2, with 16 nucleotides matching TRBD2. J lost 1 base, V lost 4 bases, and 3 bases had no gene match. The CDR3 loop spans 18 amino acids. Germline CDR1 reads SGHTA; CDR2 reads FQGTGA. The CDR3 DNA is TGTGCCAGCAGCTCCGGGACTAGCGGGGGGGAGAACACCGGGGAGCTGTTTTTT. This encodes CASSSGTSGGENTGELFF.

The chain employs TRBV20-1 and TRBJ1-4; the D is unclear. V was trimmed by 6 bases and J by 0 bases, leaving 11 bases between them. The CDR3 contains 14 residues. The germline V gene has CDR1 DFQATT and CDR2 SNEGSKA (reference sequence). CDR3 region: CSARAPATNEKLFF. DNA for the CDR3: TGCAGTGCCCGGGCCCCGGCAACTAATGAAAAACTGTTTTTT.

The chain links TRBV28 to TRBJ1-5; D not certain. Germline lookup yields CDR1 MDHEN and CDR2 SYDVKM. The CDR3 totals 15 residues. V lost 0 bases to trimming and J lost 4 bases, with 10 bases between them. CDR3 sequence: CASSLWELANQPQHF. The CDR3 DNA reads TGTGCCAGCAGTTTATGGGAGCTAGCAAATCAGCCCCAGCATTTT.

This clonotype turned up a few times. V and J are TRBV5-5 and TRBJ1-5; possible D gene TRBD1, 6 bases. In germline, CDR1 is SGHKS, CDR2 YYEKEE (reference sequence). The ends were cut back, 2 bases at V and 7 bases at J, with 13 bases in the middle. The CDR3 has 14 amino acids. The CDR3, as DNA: TGTGCCAGCAGCTTTGACGGGGGCGGACAGCCCCAGCATTTT. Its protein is CASSFDGGGQPQHF.

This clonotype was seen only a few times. The CDR3 DNA follows: TGTGCCAGCAGCCGGACCGGGACAGCGACCATCTATGGCTACACCTTC. Residues: CASSRTGTATIYGYTF. This chain joins TRBV5-6 and TRBJ1-2; 7 nucleotides match TRBD1. The germline CDR1 and CDR2 sequences are SGHDT and YYEEEE. Germline trimming cut 4 bases from V and 4 bases from J; bases unmatched to any gene: 13. The CDR3 runs to 16 residues.

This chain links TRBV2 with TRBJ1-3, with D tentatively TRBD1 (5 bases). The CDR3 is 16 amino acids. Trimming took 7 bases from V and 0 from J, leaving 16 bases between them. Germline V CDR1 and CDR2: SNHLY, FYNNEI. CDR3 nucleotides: TGTGCCAGCAAAAGGGGCCTTTCGGACTCTGGAAACACCATATATTTT. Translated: CASKRGLSDSGNTIYF.

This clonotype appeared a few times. The CDR3 region has the DNA TGTGCCAGCAGCCTAGGGGACAGTAACTATGGCTACACCTTC. Encoded protein: CASSLGDSNYGYTF. V is TRBV7-3 and J is TRBJ1-2, with TRBD1 matching over 7 bases. This CDR3 region has 14 residues. V gave up 5 bases and J gave up 1 base; unmatched junction bases: 4. CDR1 and CDR2 from the germline V gene are SGHTA and FQGTGA. The full variable domain, completed using reference TRBV7-3 and TRBJ1-2, is GAGVSQTPSNKVTEKGKYVELRCDPISGHTALYWYRQSLGQGPEFLIYFQGTGAADDSGLPNDRFFAVRPEGSVSTLKIQRTERGDSAVYLCASSLGDSNYGYTFGSGTRLTVV.

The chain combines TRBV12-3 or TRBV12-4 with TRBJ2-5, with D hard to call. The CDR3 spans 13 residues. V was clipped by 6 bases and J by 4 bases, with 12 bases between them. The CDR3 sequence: CASSQDLRETQYF. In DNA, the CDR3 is TGTGCCAGCAGCCAGGACCTGCGAGAGACCCAGTACTTC.